The 29 T cell receptor beta chains below were found in one sample sequenced in a study of tumor and adjacent non-tumor tissue in lung cancer. The template was RNA from unsorted bulk tissue. A modified ARM-PCR protocol with three rounds of nested PCR amplified TCRbeta. TCRdb called the multiplex PCR reads again in MiXCR, with one record for every CDR3 protein. Of under 95,000 distinct CDR3 sequences in the sample, about 66% were seen once. Sequencing was carried out using lung tumor tissue. Source of these receptors: a man in his sixties with non-small cell lung cancer.

The chain employs TRBV11-3 and TRBJ2-1; either TRBD1 or TRBD2 may supply D (6 bases each). This CDR3 has 15 residues. With 5 bases removed from V and 8 bases from J, the gap between germline ends came to 19 bases. CDR1 is SGHNT and CDR2 is YENEEA in the germline V gene. CDR3 bases: TGTGCCAGCAGCCACGGGAATAACGGGGGCCATGAGCAGTTCTTC. Its translation is CASSHGNNGGHEQFF.

To note about this clonotype: One junction end does not reproduce the germline sequence, and a read error may be involved. The rearrangement uses TRBV11-2 and TRBJ2-3, with D uncertain. There are 13 residues in the CDR3. Germline lookup yields CDR1 SGHAT and CDR2 FQNNGV. The CDR3 bases are TGTGCCAGTAGATTTGCCAGCACAGATGCGCAGTATTTT. Residues: CASRFASTDAQYF. The whole variable domain, filled in from reference TRBV11-2 and TRBJ2-3, reads EAGVAQSPRYKIIEKRQSVAFWCNPISGHATLYWYQQILGQGPKLLIQFQNNGVVDDSQLPKDRFSAERLKGVDSTLKIQPAKLEDSAVYLCASRFASTDAQYFGPGTRLTVL.

The chain recombines TRBV6-8 with TRBJ2-1, with D hard to call. This CDR3 has 14 amino acids. Trimming took 8 bases from V and 11 from J, leaving 22 bases between them. The V gene's germline CDR1 is MNHGY and CDR2 SAAAGT. The CDR3 sequence is CASCLTRLGLKQFF. CDR3 DNA sequence: TGTGCCAGCTGCCTAACTCGCCTGGGGTTAAAGCAGTTCTTC.

A remark on this clonotype: One end of the junction does not line up with germline, which may come from a read error. The chain recombines TRBV6-2 or TRBV6-3 with TRBJ2-3, with D tentatively TRBD2 (5 bases). Germline CDR1 and CDR2: MNHEY and SVGEGT. CDR3 length equals 16 residues. CDR3 coding DNA: TGTGCCAGCAGTTCCCCGGGCCAACCTAGCACAGAAACGCAGTATTTT. As protein: CASSSPGQPSTETQYF.

Note on this clonotype: Given a much more abundant clone one base away, this may be a read error. J is TRBJ2-5 and V is TRBV5-1, with D tentatively TRBD2 (6 bases). CDR3 length: 15 amino acids. Germline V gene sequence: CDR1 SGHRS, CDR2 YFSETQ. For the CDR3, the DNA is TGCGCCACCAGCCCATCTGCTGCGGGGCAAGAGACCCAGTACTTC. Translated, it gives CATSPSAAGQETQYF. Full variable domain (rest looked up from reference TRBV5-1 and TRBJ2-5): KAGVTQTPRYLIKTRGQQVTLSCSPISGHRSVSWYQQTPGQGLQFLFEYFSETQRNKGNFPGRFSGRQFSNSRSEMNVSTLELGDSALYLCATSPSAAGQETQYFGPGTRLLVL.

Only a few counts were recorded for this clonotype. This may arise from a read error, as a much more abundant clone is one base away. The V call is TRBV6-2 or TRBV6-3, the J call TRBJ1-5; perhaps TRBD1 as D (5 bases). The V end lost 7 bases, the J end lost 9 bases, and 22 bases lay between the germline ends. The CDR3 runs 15 residues. In germline, CDR1 is MNHEY, CDR2 SVGEGT. The CDR3 bases are TGTGCCAGCACCGACGCAGGGAGCTACATAACGCCCCAGCATTTT. Translating it yields CASTDAGSYITPQHF.

Remarks on this clonotype: A read error is likely, as this CDR3 ends without the conserved phenylalanine or tryptophan. The rearrangement joins TRBV11-1 to TRBJ2-5; D not resolved. Per the germline V gene, CDR1 is SGHAT and CDR2 is FQDESV (reference sequence). The CDR3 covers 13 residues. Written as DNA, the CDR3 is TGTGCCAGGAGCTTTGCCCAACAGGAGACCCAGTACCTC. It encodes CARSFAQQETQYL.

With regard to this clonotype: This may be a read error, as it is one base from a much larger clone. In DNA, the CDR3 is TGCGCCAGCAGCACTAGCGGGAGTGAATACAATGAGCAGATCTTC. It encodes CASSTSGSEYNEQIF. The J gene is TRBJ2-1, the V gene TRBV5-1, with 11 bases aligning to TRBD2. The CDR3 runs to 15 residues. Germline V gives CDR1 SGHRS, CDR2 YFSETQ.

As for this clonotype: The junction departs from germline at one end; a sequencing error may be responsible. The chain has TRBV28 and TRBJ2-2; D possibly corresponds to TRBD2 (5 bases). The germline V gene has CDR1 MDHEN and CDR2 SYDVKM. This CDR3 has 17 residues. CDR3 bases: TGTGCCAGCAGTTTTCCAGCTCGCCATTCGAACACCGGGGAGCTGTTGTTT. Amino acid sequence: CASSFPARHSNTGELLF.

Points on this clonotype: A junction boundary mismatches the germline segment, possibly from a read error. The gene calls are TRBV6-5 and TRBJ1-1, with D possibly TRBD1 on 5 matching bases. The CDR3 totals 15 residues. Germline CDR1 is MNHEY and CDR2 is SVGAGI. The CDR3, as DNA: TGTGTCAGCAGAAACCCGGGGGAGGAGCTCGATGAAGCTTTCTTT. Translating it yields CVSRNPGEELDEAFF.

Only a few counts were recorded for this clonotype. Since a much larger clone is just one base distant, this may be a read error. The chain links TRBV5-4 to TRBJ2-2; TRBD2 matches 7 bases. V was clipped by 6 bases and J by 4 bases; unmatched bases: 15. Per the germline V gene, CDR1 is SGHNT and CDR2 is YYREEE (reference sequence). The CDR3 loop spans 17 amino acids. CDR3 coding DNA: TGTGCCAGCAACTTCGTGGTCGGGAGGAGGTCCACCGGGGAGCTGTTTTTT. This gives the protein CASNFVVGRRSTGELFF.

The table lists this clonotype with a few counts. This sequence joins TRBV2 and TRBJ1-6; 9 positions match TRBD1. This CDR3 comprises 14 residues. Losses at the gene ends were 6 bases for V and 7 bases for J; bases not matched to a gene: 4. The V gene's germline CDR1 is SNHLY and CDR2 FYNNEI. The CDR3 is CASSWDRENSPLHF. The CDR3 DNA follows: TGTGCCAGCAGCTGGGACAGGGAAAATTCACCCCTCCACTTT.

This clonotype was recorded at least ten times. J is TRBJ2-1 and V is TRBV4-2, with 11 bases identical to TRBD2. The V segment lost 5 bases and the J segment 5 bases; nucleotides outside the gene matches: 5. This CDR3 is built from 15 residues. CDR1 LGHNA and CDR2 YNFKEQ come from the germline V gene. The CDR3 region has the DNA TGTGCCAGCAGCAATTTAGCGGGGGGGGACAATGAGCAGTTCTTC. Translating gives CASSNLAGGDNEQFF.

The rearrangement links TRBV12-3 or TRBV12-4 to TRBJ2-1; tentatively, D is TRBD2 (5 bases). The CDR3 is 12 amino acids. V was pared by 4 bases and J by 15 bases, with 16 bases between. In DNA form, the CDR3 reads TGTGCCAGCAGTTACACTACGGAGGAACTGTTCTTC. It is translated as CASSYTTEELFF.

As to this clonotype: This may be a read error: a much more frequent sequence differs by one nucleotide. The V call is TRBV7-9, the J call TRBJ2-3; 11 bases are shared with TRBD2. The CDR3 consists of 17 residues. Trimming cost V 4 bases and J 4 bases; bases outside gene matches: 10. The germline V gene encodes CDR1 SEHNR and CDR2 FQNEAQ (reference sequence). This CDR3 reads CASSSAFLAGGSDTQYF. CDR3 in DNA: TGTGCCAGCAGCTCAGCGTTTCTAGCGGGAGGTTCAGATACGCAGTATTTT.

This clonotype came up many times. V and J are TRBV20-1 and TRBJ1-4; D is possibly TRBD1 (5 bases). The V end lost 5 bases, the J end lost 3 bases, and 10 bases lay between the germline ends. The germline V gene has CDR1 DFQATT and CDR2 SNEGSKA (reference sequence). The CDR3 covers 13 residues. CDR3 amino acids: CSAEQESNEKLFF. The CDR3 DNA follows: TGCAGTGCTGAACAGGAGTCTAATGAAAAACTGTTTTTT.

Details on this clonotype: At one boundary the junction diverges from the germline segment, which might be a read error. V and J are TRBV6-5 and TRBJ2-2, with 9 bases fitting TRBD2. The CDR3 has 19 amino acids. The germline gives CDR1 MNHEY, CDR2 SVGAGI. CDR3 nucleotide sequence: TGTGCCAGCACTTACTCGTCGCTAGCGGGGACCCCGAACACCGGGGAGCTGGTTTTT. Its protein is CASTYSSLAGTPNTGELVF.

As concerns this clonotype: A much more abundant neighbour one base away suggests this may be a read error. CDR3 DNA sequence: TGTGCCAGCGGCACTAGCGGGAGTCTTTCCGAGCAGTACTTC. It is translated as CASGTSGSLSEQYF. The chain joins TRBV6-2 or TRBV6-3 to TRBJ2-7, with TRBD2 matching over 11 bases. Germline V lookup: CDR1 MNHEY, CDR2 SVGEGT. The length of the CDR3 is 14 residues. After removal of 8 bases from V and 6 bases from J, the junction contained 9 bases not matched to a gene.

The chain joins TRBV14 to TRBJ2-1; the D gene is possibly TRBD1 (5 bases). Trimming left V 5 bases short and J 9 bases short, with 14 bases between. Germline V gives CDR1 SGHDN, CDR2 FVKESK. There are 13 residues in the CDR3. The CDR3: CASSSNLDSEQFF. The CDR3 nucleotides are TGTGCCAGCAGCTCTAACTTAGACAGTGAGCAGTTCTTC.

About this clonotype itself: One end of the junction does not line up with germline, which may come from a read error. V usage is TRBV5-4 and J usage is TRBJ2-5; the match to TRBD2 covers 14 bases. The germline V gene has CDR1 SGHNT and CDR2 YYREEE (reference sequence). This CDR3 contains 17 residues. The CDR3 DNA is TGTGCCAGCAACTTGGGGGGGGGACTAGCGGGAGTAGAGACCCAGTACTTC. Its translation is CASNLGGGLAGVETQYF.

As regards this clonotype: One end of the junction varies from germline; a read error may be responsible. The chain carries TRBV12-3 or TRBV12-4 and TRBJ1-4; D is ambiguous. The CDR3 is 12 residues long. The CDR3 loop is CASRRNNEKVFF. The CDR3 coding sequence is TGTGCCAGTAGACGGAATAATGAAAAAGTGTTTTTT.

To note about this clonotype: A junction boundary mismatches the germline segment, possibly from a read error. This chain joins TRBV11-1 and TRBJ2-1; TRBD1 or TRBD2 may be the D gene (6 bases each). The length of the CDR3 is 14 residues. The germline V gene encodes CDR1 SGHAT and CDR2 FQDESV (reference sequence). CDR3 bases: TGTGCCAGCAGTTTCCTCGGGAGACAGGATGAGCAGCTCTTC. Translated, it gives CASSFLGRQDEQLF.

This clonotype was seen at least ten times. The chain is built from TRBV12-3 or TRBV12-4 and TRBJ2-1; 7 bases align to TRBD1. J lost 10 bases, V lost 5 bases, and 5 bases had no gene match. The CDR3 extends over 12 amino acids. As DNA, the CDR3 is TGTGCCAGCAGTCCCTGGGACAGCGAGCAGTTCTTC. Translating gives CASSPWDSEQFF.

Notes on this clonotype: Sequence at one end of the junction differs from germline and may be a read error. The chain recombines TRBV20-1 with TRBJ1-6; the D is unclear. The CDR3 is made up of 14 amino acids. Per germline, CDR1 DFQATT and CDR2 SNEGSKA (reference sequence). The CDR3 sequence: CSTREVQPNSPLHF. DNA of the CDR3: TGTAGTACTAGAGAGGTACAGCCTAATTCACCCCTCCACTTT.

Concerning this clonotype itself: A read error may account for a junction end that differs from germline. This chain uses TRBV6-5 with TRBJ2-5; D assignment may be TRBD1 or TRBD2 (5 bases each). Germline CDR1 and CDR2: MNHEY and SVGAGI. This CDR3 comprises 14 residues. CDR3 bases: TGTACCAGCAGTTACTACGAGAGGGGTGAGACCCAGTACTTC. Translating it yields CTSSYYERGETQYF.

This clonotype was seen more than once but under ten times. The chain couples TRBV11-2 to TRBJ2-1; TRBD2 might be the D (6 bases). V was cut by 5 bases and J by 8 bases, with 16 bases left in between. The germline V gene has CDR1 SGHAT and CDR2 FQNNGV. The CDR3 extends over 14 amino acids. The CDR3 bases are TGTGCCAGCAGCCCGCACCGGGGGATGGATGAGCAGTTCTTC. It is translated as CASSPHRGMDEQFF.

Comments on this clonotype: Compared with germline, one end of the junction differs, possibly owing to a read error. The chain has TRBV12-3 or TRBV12-4 and TRBJ2-2, with 10 bases aligning to TRBD1. The CDR3 is 14 amino acids. CDR3 in amino acids: CVSPDRGETGELFF. Written as DNA, the CDR3 is TGTGTCAGCCCGGACAGGGGGGAAACCGGGGAGCTGTTTTTT.

Comments on this clonotype: This CDR3 is missing its conserved last phenylalanine or tryptophan, likely due to a read error. The chain links TRBV12-3 or TRBV12-4 to TRBJ2-7; D gene ambiguous. This CDR3 is 12 amino acids long. In nucleotides, the CDR3 is TGTGCTAGCAGTCCCCAACGCTACGAGCAGTACTTG. It encodes CASSPQRYEQYL.

The V gene is TRBV6-6, the J gene TRBJ1-1, with 7 bases that match TRBD1. V was pared by 6 bases and J by 0 bases, with 7 bases of the junction left unmatched. CDR3 length: 15 residues. In germline, CDR1 is MNHNY, CDR2 SVGAGI (reference sequence). CDR3 protein: CASRPNTGVNTEAFF. The DNA of the CDR3 is TGTGCCAGCAGGCCAAACACAGGGGTGAACACTGAAGCTTTCTTT.